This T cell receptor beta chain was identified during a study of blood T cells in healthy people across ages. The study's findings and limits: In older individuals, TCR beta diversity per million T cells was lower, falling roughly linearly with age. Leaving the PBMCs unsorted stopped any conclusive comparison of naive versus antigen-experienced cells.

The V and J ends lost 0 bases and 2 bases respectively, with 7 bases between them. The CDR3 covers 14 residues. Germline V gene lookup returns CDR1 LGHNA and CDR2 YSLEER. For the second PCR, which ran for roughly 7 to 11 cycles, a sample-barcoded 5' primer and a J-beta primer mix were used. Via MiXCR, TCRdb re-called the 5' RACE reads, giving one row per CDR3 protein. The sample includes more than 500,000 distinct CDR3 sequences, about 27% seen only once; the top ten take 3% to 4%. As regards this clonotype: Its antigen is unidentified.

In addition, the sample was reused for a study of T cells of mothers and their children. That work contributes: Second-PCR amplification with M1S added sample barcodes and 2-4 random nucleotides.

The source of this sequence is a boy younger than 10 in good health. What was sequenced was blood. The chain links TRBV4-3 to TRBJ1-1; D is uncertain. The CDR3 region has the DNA TGCGCCAGCAGCCAAGAGACCGCAAACACTGAAGCTTTCTTT. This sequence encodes CASSQETANTEAFF.